Below are 2 T cell receptor beta chains sequenced from a single sample in a study of cytomegalovirus exposure and HLA in healthy donors. Repertoires were generated with immunoSEQ multiplex PCR, while TCRdb's copy carries only in-frame clones and drops some. The data show about 120,000 clones, 85% to 90% seen once. The sequenced sample was PBMCs. These receptors originate from a woman aged 18-29 years in good health and CMV-seropositive.

This rearrangement joins TRBV11-2 to TRBJ2-7; 12 bases align to TRBD2. V lost 5 bases to trimming and J lost 3 bases; unmatched junction nucleotides: 5. Germline V CDR1 and CDR2: SGHAT, FQNNGV. The CDR3 is 15 residues long. CDR3 region: CASSAAGLAGYEQYF. The CDR3 DNA is TGTGCCAGCAGCGCAGCGGGACTAGCGGGCTACGAGCAGTACTTC.

The chain couples TRBV7-9 to TRBJ1-2; D is perhaps TRBD1 (6 bases). Trimming left V 1 base short and J 6 bases short, with 9 bases between. This CDR3 is 13 amino acids long. Germline assignment: CDR1 SEHNR and CDR2 FQNEAQ (reference sequence). In DNA, the CDR3 is TGTGCCAGCAGCTTAGGAGGGGGAGATGGCTACACCTTC. Amino acid sequence: CASSLGGGDGYTF.